Listed below are T cell receptor beta chains from one sample, sequenced in a study of blood T cell repertoires in COVID-19. The protocol was immunoSEQ multiplex PCR, while the TCRdb copy is restricted to in-frame clones and leaves out a portion. The sample yields about 480,000 clones, 70% to 90% seen once. Sequencing used PBMCs or T cells enriched from blood (not recorded which). These receptors were obtained from a woman in her thirties or forties who had recovered from COVID-19. Both conserved end residues are part of each CDR3. The D gene is left open where the match is weak. For some rows the clone size is stated as once, few or many, or as a class when expanded; others skip it.

j_call cdr3_length clone_size d_call v_call cdr3_nt cdr3_aa
TRBJ2-2 15 . . TRBV24-1 TGTGCCACCAGCGCTTACAGGGAGGGCACCGGGGAGCTGTTTTTT CATSAYREGTGELFF
TRBJ1-2 15 . TRBD1 TRBV7-2 TGTGCCAGCAGCCCGACGGGACAGGTTTACGTGGGCTACACCTTC CASSPTGQVYVGYTF
TRBJ2-1 15 once . TRBV27 TGTGCCAGCAGTTTCCGTTATTGGCTGAGCGATGAGCAGTTCTTC CASSFRYWLSDEQFF
TRBJ2-1 13 . TRBD2 TRBV11-3 TGTGCCAGCAGCCGATCGGGAGGAAATGAGCAGTTCTTC CASSRSGGNEQFF
TRBJ2-4 16 . . TRBV7-2 TGTGCCAGCAGCTTAACCTCGCTAGGAGCCAAAAACATTCAGTACTTC CASSLTSLGAKNIQYF
TRBJ1-2 16 . TRBD1 TRBV12-5 TGTGCTAGTGGTTTCCTCATGACAGGGGGCGGCTATGGCTACACCTTC CASGFLMTGGGYGYTF
TRBJ2-2 16 . . TRBV19 TGTGCCAGTAGCCCTAGACCGTCTGCGAACACCGGGGAGCTGTTTTTT CASSPRPSANTGELFF
TRBJ2-1 14 . TRBD2 TRBV2 TGTGCCAGCACGGGACTAGTATCCTCCCATGAGCAGTTCTTC CASTGLVSSHEQFF
TRBJ1-5 15 few TRBD1 TRBV7-2 TGTGCCAGCAGTTTAACGGGACAGAATAATCAGCCCCAGCATTTT CASSLTGQNNQPQHF
TRBJ1-2 13 . TRBD1 TRBV3-1/TRBV3-2 TGTGCCAGTGCGGACAGGTATTATGTGGGCTACACCTTC CASADRYYVGYTF
TRBJ1-5 15 . TRBD1 TRBV16 TGTGCCAGCAGCCAGAGGACAGGGGGCAATCAGCCCCAGCATTTT CASSQRTGGNQPQHF
TRBJ2-1 16 . . TRBV11-3 TGTGCCAGCAGCTTACTGGGGACTAGGGGGCACAATGAGCAGTTCTTC CASSLLGTRGHNEQFF
TRBJ2-7 16 few . TRBV5-1 TGCGCCAGCAGCACCCTCCCAGGGCAGCCTTCCTACGAGCAGTACTTC CASSTLPGQPSYEQYF
TRBJ2-2 11 . . TRBV12-3/TRBV12-4 TGTGCCAGCAGCCTTCGCGGGGAGCTGTTTTTT CASSLRGELFF
TRBJ1-2 18 . . TRBV6-2/TRBV6-3 TGTGCCAGCAGTTACATAGTCGGCGGCCTCAACGCGGTATATGGCTACACCTTC CASSYIVGGLNAVYGYTF
TRBJ2-1 14 once TRBD2 TRBV19 TGTGCCAGTAGTCCGGGACTAGTTTTTGGGGGGCAGTTCTTC CASSPGLVFGGQFF
TRBJ1-4 13 . . TRBV9 TGTGCCAGCAGCGTAGGGGGCAAGGAAAAACTGTTTTTT CASSVGGKEKLFF
TRBJ2-7 16 . TRBD1 TRBV15 TGTGCCACCAGCAGAGATTGGCCGGGACAGGGCCTCGAGCAGTACTTC CATSRDWPGQGLEQYF
TRBJ1-3 14 . . TRBV5-8 TGTGCCAGCAGCCGCCCGTACAGTGGAAACACCATATATTTT CASSRPYSGNTIYF
TRBJ1-3 14 once . TRBV5-1 TGCGCCAGCAGCTTAACAGGGCTTGGAAACACCATATATTTT CASSLTGLGNTIYF
TRBJ2-1 13 . . TRBV24-1 TGTGCCACCAGTGGTGACTGGAACAATGAGCAGTTCTTC CATSGDWNNEQFF
TRBJ1-3 14 . TRBD1 TRBV10-3 TGTGCCATCAGAACGACAGGGACGGGAAACACCATATATTTT CAIRTTGTGNTIYF
TRBJ2-7 14 . TRBD1 TRBV30 TGTGCCTGGAGTGTTCCAGGGGGCGGGGACGAGCAGTACTTC CAWSVPGGGDEQYF
TRBJ2-7 14 . TRBD2 TRBV7-9 TGTGCCAGCAGCTTCCGGGGGGAAGGCTACGAGCAGTACTTC CASSFRGEGYEQYF
TRBJ2-3 18 once TRBD2 TRBV24-1 TGTGCCACCAGTGATTTTCGTGGGACTAGCGGGACCACAGATACGCAGTATTTT CATSDFRGTSGTTDTQYF
TRBJ2-1 17 . . TRBV7-9 TGTGCCAGCAGCTTAGCGGATATAACAGACTCCTACAATGAGCAGTTCTTC CASSLADITDSYNEQFF
TRBJ2-2 14 . TRBD2 TRBV15 TGTGCCACCAGCAGCGGGAGGGCCGGCGGGGAGCTGTTTTTT CATSSGRAGGELFF
TRBJ1-4 14 . TRBD1 TRBV5-1 TGCGCCAGCAGCACCGGACAGGGTGGGGAAAAACTGTTTTTT CASSTGQGGEKLFF